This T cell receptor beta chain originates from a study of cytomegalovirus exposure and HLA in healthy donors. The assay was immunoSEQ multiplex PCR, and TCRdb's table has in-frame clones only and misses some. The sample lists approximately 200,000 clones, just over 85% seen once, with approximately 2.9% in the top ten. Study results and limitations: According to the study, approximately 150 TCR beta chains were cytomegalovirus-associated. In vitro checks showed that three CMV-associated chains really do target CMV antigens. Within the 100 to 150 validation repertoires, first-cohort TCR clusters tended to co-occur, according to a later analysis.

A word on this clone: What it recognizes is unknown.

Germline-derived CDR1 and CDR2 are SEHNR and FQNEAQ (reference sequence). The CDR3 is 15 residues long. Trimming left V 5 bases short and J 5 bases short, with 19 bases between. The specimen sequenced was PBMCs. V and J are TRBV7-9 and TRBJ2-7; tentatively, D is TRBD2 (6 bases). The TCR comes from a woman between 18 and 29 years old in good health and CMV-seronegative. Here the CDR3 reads CASSHLLRGNHEQYF. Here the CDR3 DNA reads TGTGCCAGCAGCCACCTGCTCCGCGGGAACCACGAGCAGTACTTC.